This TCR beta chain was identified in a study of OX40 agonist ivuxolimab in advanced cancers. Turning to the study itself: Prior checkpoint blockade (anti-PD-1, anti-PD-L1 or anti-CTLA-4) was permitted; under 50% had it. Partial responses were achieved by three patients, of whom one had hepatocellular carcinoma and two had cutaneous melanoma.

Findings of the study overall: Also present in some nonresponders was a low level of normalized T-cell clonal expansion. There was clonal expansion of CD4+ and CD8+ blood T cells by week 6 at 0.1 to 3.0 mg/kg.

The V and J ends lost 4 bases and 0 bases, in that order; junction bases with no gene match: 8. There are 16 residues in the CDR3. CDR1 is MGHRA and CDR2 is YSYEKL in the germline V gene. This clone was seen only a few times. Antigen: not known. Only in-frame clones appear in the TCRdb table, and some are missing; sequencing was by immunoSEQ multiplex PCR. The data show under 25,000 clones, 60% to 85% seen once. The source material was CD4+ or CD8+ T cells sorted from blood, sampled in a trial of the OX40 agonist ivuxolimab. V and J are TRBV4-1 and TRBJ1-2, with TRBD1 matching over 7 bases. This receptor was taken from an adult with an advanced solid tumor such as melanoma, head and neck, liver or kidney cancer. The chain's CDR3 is CASSPLGTDPNYGYTF. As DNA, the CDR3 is TGCGCCAGCAGCCCACTCGGGACAGACCCTAACTATGGCTACACCTTC.